This T cell receptor beta chain was identified in a study of blood T cells in healthy people across ages. Study-wide findings and caveats: Researchers deemed the diversity estimates from one million T cells underestimates. Greater diversity and more naive CD4+ cells were seen in long-lived donors than in aged donors.

The sample holds a few counts of this clonotype. Its cognate antigen is unknown. Then a second PCR, running roughly 6 to 11 cycles, was carried out with a sample-barcoded 5' primer and a J-beta primer mix. Every cDNA was tagged by a template-switch adaptor with 12 random nucleotides. Sequencing recovered at least 3 million CDR3-containing paired-end reads from each sample. One entry per CDR3 protein results from TCRdb running MiXCR on the 5' RACE reads. The sample yields 580,000 or so distinct CDR3 sequences, 45% to 55% seen once. CDR3 length: 15 residues. Losses at the gene ends were 4 bases for V and 3 bases for J; bases not matched to a gene: 9. CDR1 and CDR2 from the germline V gene are DFQATT and SNEGSKA (reference sequence).

The origin of this receptor is a man aged 80 or over in good health. The chain is built from TRBV20-1 and TRBJ2-7, with TRBD1 matching over 10 bases. Sequencing was done on a sample of blood. Here the CDR3 reads CSATSTGTGVYEQYF. CDR3 bases: TGCAGTGCTACAAGTACCGGGACAGGGGTCTACGAGCAGTACTTC.